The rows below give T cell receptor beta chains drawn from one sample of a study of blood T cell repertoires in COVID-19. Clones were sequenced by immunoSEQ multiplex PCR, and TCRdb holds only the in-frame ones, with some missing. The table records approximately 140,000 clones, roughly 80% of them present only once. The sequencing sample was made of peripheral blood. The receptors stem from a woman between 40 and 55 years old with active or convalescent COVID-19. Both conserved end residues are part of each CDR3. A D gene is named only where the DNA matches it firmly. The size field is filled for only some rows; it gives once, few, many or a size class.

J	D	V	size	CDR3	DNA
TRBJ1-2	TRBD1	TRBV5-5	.	CASSPRTGERTGYTF	TGTGCCAGCAGCCCTAGGACAGGGGAAAGGACGGGCTACACCTTC
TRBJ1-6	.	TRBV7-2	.	CASSPTGLRAPLHF	TGTGCCAGCAGCCCGACAGGACTGAGGGCACCCCTCCACTTT
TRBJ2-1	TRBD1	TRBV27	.	CASSWARGPDNEQFF	TGTGCCAGCAGTTGGGCCAGGGGGCCAGACAATGAGCAGTTCTTC
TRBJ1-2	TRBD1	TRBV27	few	CASSRGPDYGYTF	TGTGCCAGCAGCAGGGGGCCCGACTATGGCTACACCTTC
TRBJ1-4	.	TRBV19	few	CATRGAQWEKLFF	TGTGCCACTAGGGGGGCGCAGTGGGAAAAACTGTTTTTT
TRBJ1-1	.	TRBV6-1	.	CASRSTGTFF	TGTGCCAGCCGATCGACAGGAACTTTCTTT
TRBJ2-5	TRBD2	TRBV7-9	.	CASSLTVTSGGKETQYF	TGTGCCAGCAGCTTAACGGTGACTAGCGGGGGAAAAGAGACCCAGTACTTC
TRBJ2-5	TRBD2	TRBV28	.	CASRRGGAETQYF	TGTGCCAGCAGGCGGGGGGGCGCAGAGACCCAGTACTTC
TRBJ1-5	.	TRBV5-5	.	CASSRDIFSQGQPQHF	TGTGCCAGCAGTCGGGACATCTTCTCCCAAGGTCAGCCCCAGCATTTT
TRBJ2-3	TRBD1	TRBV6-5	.	CASSLTGGREDTQYF	TGTGCCAGCAGTCTCACAGGGGGCCGGGAAGATACGCAGTATTTT
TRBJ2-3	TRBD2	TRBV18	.	CASSPLPGLAGGVTQYF	TGTGCCAGCTCACCACTTCCGGGACTAGCGGGAGGTGTTACGCAGTATTTT
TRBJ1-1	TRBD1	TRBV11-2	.	CASTRQGPMNTEAFF	TGTGCCAGCACCAGACAGGGTCCCATGAACACTGAAGCTTTCTTT
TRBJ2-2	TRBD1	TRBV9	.	CASSAGQGHLDTGELFF	TGTGCCAGCAGCGCGGGACAGGGTCATTTGGACACCGGGGAGCTGTTTTTT
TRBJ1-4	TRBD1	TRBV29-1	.	CSVRQGPATNEKLFF	TGCAGCGTGCGACAGGGGCCCGCAACTAATGAAAAACTGTTTTTT
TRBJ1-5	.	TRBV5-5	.	CASSLVGSNQPQHF	TGTGCCAGCAGCTTGGTTGGCAGCAATCAGCCCCAGCATTTT
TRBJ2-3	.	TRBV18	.	CASSPPGESGTDTQYF	TGTGCCAGCTCACCACCGGGAGAGTCGGGGACAGATACGCAGTATTTT
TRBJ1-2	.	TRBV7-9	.	CASRPTANYGYTF	TGTGCCAGCAGACCGACAGCGAACTATGGCTACACCTTC
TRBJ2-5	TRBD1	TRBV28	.	CASSWTGVETQYF	TGTGCCAGCAGTTGGACAGGGGTAGAGACCCAGTACTTC
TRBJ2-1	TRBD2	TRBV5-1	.	CASSFGLAGGNTNEQFF	TGCGCCAGCAGTTTCGGACTAGCGGGGGGGAATACAAATGAGCAGTTCTTC
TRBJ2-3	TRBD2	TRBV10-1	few	CASSEGGTSGSTDTQYF	TGCGCCAGCAGTGAGGGAGGGACTAGCGGTAGCACAGATACGCAGTATTTT
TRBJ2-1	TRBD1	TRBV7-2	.	CASSLVGTGGSNEQFF	TGTGCCAGCAGCTTAGTGGGGACAGGGGGCTCGAATGAGCAGTTCTTC
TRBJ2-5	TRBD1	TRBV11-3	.	CASSLDRGQTQYF	TGTGCCAGCAGCTTGGACAGGGGGCAGACCCAGTACTTC
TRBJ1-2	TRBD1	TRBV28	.	CASTRGRTGGYGYTF	TGTGCCAGCACCCGGGGGCGGACAGGGGGCTATGGCTACACCTTC
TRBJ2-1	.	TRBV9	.	CASSEGVEVGQFF	TGTGCCAGCAGCGAGGGGGTAGAAGTCGGGCAGTTCTTC
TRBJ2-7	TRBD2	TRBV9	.	CASSLGGPSAEQYF	TGTGCCAGCAGCTTGGGAGGGCCCTCGGCCGAGCAGTACTTC
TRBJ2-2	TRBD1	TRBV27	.	CASIFHWSGGAGTGELFF	TGTGCCAGCATCTTCCATTGGTCAGGGGGCGCGGGCACCGGGGAGCTGTTTTTT
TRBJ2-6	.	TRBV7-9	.	CASSSGTSGANVLTF	TGTGCCAGCAGCTCAGGGACATCTGGGGCCAACGTCCTGACTTTC
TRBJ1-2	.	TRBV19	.	CASRTENYGYTF	TGTGCCAGTCGGACAGAGAACTATGGCTACACCTTC
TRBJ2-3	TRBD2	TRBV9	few	CASRFSGSVTDTQYF	TGTGCCAGCAGGTTTAGCGGGAGTGTCACAGATACGCAGTATTTT
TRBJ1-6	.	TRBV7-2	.	CASSSHARGNSPLHF	TGTGCCAGCAGCTCCCATGCCAGGGGAAATTCACCCCTCCACTTT
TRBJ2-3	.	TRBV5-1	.	CASSLTDIVPYTQYF	TGCGCCAGCAGCTTGACAGATATAGTGCCTTATACGCAGTATTTT
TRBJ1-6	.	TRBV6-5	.	CASSYPPGGGDSPLHF	TGTGCCAGCAGTTACCCCCCCGGCGGGGGGGATTCACCCCTCCACTTT
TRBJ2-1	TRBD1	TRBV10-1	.	CASSALFHGVTGLYSYNEQFF	TGCGCCAGCAGCGCCCTATTCCATGGAGTGACAGGGTTATACTCCTACAATGAGCAGTTCTTC
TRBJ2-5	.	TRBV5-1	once	CAKVDRLQETQYF	TGCGCCAAGGTAGACAGACTCCAAGAGACCCAGTACTTC
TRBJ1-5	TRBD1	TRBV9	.	CASSQGAGNQPQHF	TGTGCCAGCAGCCAGGGGGCGGGGAATCAGCCCCAGCATTTT
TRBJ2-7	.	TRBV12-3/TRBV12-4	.	CASSIFPYEQYF	TGTGCCAGCAGTATCTTTCCCTACGAGCAGTACTTC
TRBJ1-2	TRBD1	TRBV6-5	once	CASRGQGYGYTF	TGTGCCAGCAGGGGACAGGGTTATGGCTACACCTTC